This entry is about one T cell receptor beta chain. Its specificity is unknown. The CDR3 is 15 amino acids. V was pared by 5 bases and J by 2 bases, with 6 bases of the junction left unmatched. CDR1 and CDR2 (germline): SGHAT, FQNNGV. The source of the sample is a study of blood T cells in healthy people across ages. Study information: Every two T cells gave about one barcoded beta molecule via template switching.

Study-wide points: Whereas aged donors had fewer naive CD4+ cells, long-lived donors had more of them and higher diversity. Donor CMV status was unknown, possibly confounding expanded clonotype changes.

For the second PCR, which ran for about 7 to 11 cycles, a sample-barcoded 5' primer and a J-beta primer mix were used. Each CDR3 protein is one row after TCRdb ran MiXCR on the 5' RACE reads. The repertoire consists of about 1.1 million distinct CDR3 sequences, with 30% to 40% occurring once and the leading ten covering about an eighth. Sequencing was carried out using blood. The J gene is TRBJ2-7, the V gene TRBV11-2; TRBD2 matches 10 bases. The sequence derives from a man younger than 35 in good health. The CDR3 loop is CASSLWTSGPYEQYF. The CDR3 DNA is TGTGCCAGCAGCCTCTGGACTAGCGGCCCCTACGAGCAGTACTTC.